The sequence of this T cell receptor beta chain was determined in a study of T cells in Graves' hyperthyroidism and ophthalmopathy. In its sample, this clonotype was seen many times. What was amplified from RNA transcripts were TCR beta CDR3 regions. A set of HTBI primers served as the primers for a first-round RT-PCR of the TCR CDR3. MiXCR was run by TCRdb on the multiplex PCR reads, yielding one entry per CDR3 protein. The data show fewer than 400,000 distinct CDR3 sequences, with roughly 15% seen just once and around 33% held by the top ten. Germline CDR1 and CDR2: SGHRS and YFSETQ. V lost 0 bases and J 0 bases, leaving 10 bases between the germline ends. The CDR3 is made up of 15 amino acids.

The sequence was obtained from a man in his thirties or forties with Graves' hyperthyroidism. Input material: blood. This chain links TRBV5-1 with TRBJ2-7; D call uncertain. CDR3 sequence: CASSLGQSLSYEQYF. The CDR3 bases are TGCGCCAGCAGCTTGGGGCAGTCCCTCTCCTACGAGCAGTACTTC. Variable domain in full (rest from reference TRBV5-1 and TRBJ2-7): KAGVTQTPRYLIKTRGQQVTLSCSPISGHRSVSWYQQTPGQGLQFLFEYFSETQRNKGNFPGRFSGRQFSNSRSEMNVSTLELGDSALYLCASSLGQSLSYEQYFGPGTRLTVT.